This T cell receptor (beta chain) was identified in a study of T cell changes during pregnancy in multiple sclerosis. Produced via immunoSEQ multiplex PCR; TCRdb's table is partial and in-frame only. The table lists around 70,000 clones, approximately 90% of them singletons. V gave up 1 base and J gave up 5 bases; unmatched junction bases: 2. The CDR3 contains 13 residues. Germline V gives CDR1 MDHEN, CDR2 SYDVKM. Sample: peripheral blood, taken after pregnancy. The chain has TRBV28 and TRBJ2-7, with 7 bases identical to TRBD1. This clonotype was sampled from a female donor with multiple sclerosis, enrolled in a pregnancy study. The CDR3 bases are TGTGCCAGCAGTTTATCGGACAGGAACGAGCAGTACTTC. This encodes CASSLSDRNEQYF.